One and the same sample provided the 4 T cell receptor beta chains below, sequenced in a study of STAT5B mutations in CD4+ large granular lymphocyte leukemia. Profiling relied on immunoSEQ multiplex PCR, and the TCRdb table lists in-frame clones only, not all of them. The sample has 20,000 to 25,000 clones; 60% to 80% are singletons. Sequencing was done on a sample of CD4+ T cells from blood buffy coats. These receptor sequences come from a human donor in good health.

The chain has TRBV11-3 and TRBJ2-5; D is undetermined. Between the trimmed V and J ends, which lost 3 bases and 3 bases, there was a span of 11 bases. The CDR3 is 14 residues long. Germline V gene sequence: CDR1 SGHNT, CDR2 YENEEA. CDR3 coding DNA: TGTGCCAGCAGCTTGCGCGGCAGCGAAGAGACCCAGTACTTC. The encoded protein is CASSLRGSEETQYF. The whole variable domain, remainder taken from reference TRBV11-3 and TRBJ2-5, is EAGVVQSPRYKIIEKKQPVAFWCNPISGHNTLYWYLQNLGQGPELLIRYENEEAVDDSQLPKDRFSAERLKGVDSTLKIQPAELGDSAVYLCASSLRGSEETQYFGPGTRLLVL.

This chain uses TRBV13 with TRBJ1-2; D not resolved. V was trimmed by 0 bases and J by 8 bases, leaving 19 bases between them. Per the germline V gene, CDR1 is PRHDT and CDR2 is FYEKMQ (reference sequence). The CDR3 consists of 16 residues. The CDR3 coding sequence is TGTGCCAGCAGCTTAGGGATAGGGAGTTCGGTTTTAGGCTACACCTTC. This translates into CASSLGIGSSVLGYTF.

CDR3 protein: CATSLDRGLYEQYF. The CDR3 nucleotides are TGTGCCACCAGCCTGGACAGGGGACTTTACGAGCAGTACTTC. The J gene is TRBJ2-7, the V gene TRBV15; TRBD1 aligns across 9 bases. With 5 bases clipped from V and 4 bases from J, the junction kept 6 bases outside the gene matches. The CDR3 totals 14 residues. Per germline, CDR1 LNHNV and CDR2 YYDKDF (reference sequence).

By sample fraction, this clone is medium-sized (0.01 to 0.1%). The rearrangement links TRBV5-6 to TRBJ1-1, with 10 positions matching TRBD1. This CDR3 spans 13 amino acids. Germline V CDR1 and CDR2: SGHDT, YYEEEE. Trimming cost V 3 bases and J 4 bases; bases outside gene matches: 0. CDR3 loop: CASSWTGGTEAFF. CDR3 nucleotides: TGTGCCAGCAGCTGGACAGGGGGCACTGAAGCTTTCTTT.